The 5 T cell receptor beta chains in this list originate from one sample, sequenced in a study of blood T cell repertoires in COVID-19. This table comes from immunoSEQ multiplex PCR, and its TCRdb copy is limited to in-frame clones, with some not included. Among about 160,000 clones listed, roughly 87% were seen once. The material sequenced was peripheral blood. These receptors were taken from a woman aged 60 to 75 with active or convalescent COVID-19.

The V and J genes are TRBV6-5 and TRBJ2-3, with a weak D call TRBD2 (5 bases). This CDR3 comprises 14 residues. V lost 7 bases, J lost 0 bases, and 11 bases lay in between. Germline-derived CDR1 and CDR2 are MNHEY and SVGAGI. CDR3 residues: CASKAGTSTDTQYF. The CDR3 DNA reads TGTGCCAGCAAGGCGGGCACTAGCACAGATACGCAGTATTTT.

The rearrangement uses TRBV24-1 and TRBJ2-5, with D possibly matching TRBD1 (5 bases). Germline values: CDR1 KGHDR, CDR2 SFDVKD. The CDR3 is 12 residues long. V was shortened by 6 bases and J by 5 bases, with 9 bases between the two germline ends. CDR3 protein: CATSQGAETQYF. For the CDR3, the DNA is TGTGCCACCAGTCAAGGGGCCGAGACCCAGTACTTC.

The genes are TRBV24-1 and TRBJ1-5; D is unresolved. V shed 4 bases and J shed 6 bases, with 9 bases lying between them. Germline V CDR1 and CDR2: KGHDR, SFDVKD. The CDR3 loop spans 13 amino acids. CDR3 DNA: TGTGCCACCAGTGACCCCGGCGGTCAGCCCCAGCATTTT. As protein: CATSDPGGQPQHF.

V and J are TRBV7-2 and TRBJ2-5; D perhaps matches TRBD2 (7 bases). Germline CDR1 SGHTA, CDR2 FQGNSA. The CDR3 sequence is 17 residues long. Deletions cut 1 base from V and 2 bases from J, with 17 bases between. The CDR3 region is CASSLERWRGHQETQYF. For the CDR3, the DNA is TGTGCCAGCAGCTTAGAGCGATGGCGGGGGCATCAAGAGACCCAGTACTTC.

This chain joins TRBV7-8 and TRBJ2-7, with a weak D call TRBD1 (7 bases). CDR1 SGHVS and CDR2 FQNEAQ come from the germline V gene. The CDR3 contains 14 residues. V gave up 4 bases and J gave up 6 bases, with 16 bases separating them. The chain's CDR3 is CASSSWRGQGEQYF. CDR3 DNA sequence: TGTGCCAGCAGCTCCTGGAGGGGGCAAGGCGAGCAGTACTTC.